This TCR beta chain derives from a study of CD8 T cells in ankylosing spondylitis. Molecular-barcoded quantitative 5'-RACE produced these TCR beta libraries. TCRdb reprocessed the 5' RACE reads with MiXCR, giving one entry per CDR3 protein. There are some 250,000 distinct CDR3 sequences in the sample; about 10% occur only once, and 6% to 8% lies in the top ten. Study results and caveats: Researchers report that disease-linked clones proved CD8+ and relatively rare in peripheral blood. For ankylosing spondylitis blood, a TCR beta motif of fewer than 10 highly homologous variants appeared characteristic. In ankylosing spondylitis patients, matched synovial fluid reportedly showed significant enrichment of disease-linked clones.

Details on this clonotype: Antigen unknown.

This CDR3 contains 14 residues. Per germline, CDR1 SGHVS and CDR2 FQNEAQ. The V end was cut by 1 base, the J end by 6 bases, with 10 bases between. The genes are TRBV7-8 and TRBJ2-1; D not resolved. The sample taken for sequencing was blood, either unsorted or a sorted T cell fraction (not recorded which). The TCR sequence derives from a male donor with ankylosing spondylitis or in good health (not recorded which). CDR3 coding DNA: TGTGCCAGCAGCTTAGGCGATTCTCGCAATGAGCAGTTCTTC. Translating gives CASSLGDSRNEQFF.